Below are 18 T cell receptor beta chains sequenced from a single sample in a study of T cells in women clearing cervical HPV infection. The data were produced by immunoSEQ multiplex PCR, yet TCRdb's version contains in-frame clones alone and is incomplete. This table lists 19,000 or so clones. The sequencing sample was made of blood buffy coat. Receptor source: a woman between 18 and 70 years old with a cervical HPV16 infection that either progressed to CIN3+ or cleared (not recorded which).

A word on this clone: Read coverage stops 3 residues before the CDR3 terminus; the germline J gene supplies the remainder. This chain links TRBV10-3 with TRBJ2-2; D call uncertain. The CDR3 consists of 13 residues. V was shortened by 5 bases and J by 2 bases, with 6 bases between the two germline ends. CDR1 and CDR2 from the germline V gene are ENHRY and SYGVKD. Partial CDR3 DNA: TGTGCCATCAGTAACACAAACACCGGGGAG. Protein sequence: CAISNTNTGE. The CDR3 in full is CAISNTNTGELFF.

Worth noting for this clone: The read terminates 3 residues before the CDR3 end, so the remaining end is supplied by the germline J gene. V usage is TRBV2 and J usage is TRBJ2-2; 8 bases agree with TRBD1. The CDR3 loop spans 16 amino acids. Trimming at V came to 5 bases and at J to 2 bases, leaving 7 bases not matched to a gene. Germline assignment: CDR1 SNHLY and CDR2 FYNNEI. CDR3 DNA (partial): TGTGCCAGCAGTCTATACAGGGGGAGCAACACCGGGGAG. As protein: CASSLYRGSNTGE. The entire CDR3 sequence reads CASSLYRGSNTGELFF.

For this clone: The read ends 3 residues before the CDR3 terminus; that terminus is restored from the germline J gene. The V gene is TRBV29-1, the J gene TRBJ1-6; 7 bases fit TRBD1. The CDR3 has 13 amino acids. Germline lookup yields CDR1 SQVTM and CDR2 ANQGSEA. V trimming: 4 bases; J trimming: 5 bases; junction bases outside the gene matches: 2. The CDR3 protein is CSVGQGNNSPLHF. CDR3 bases read: TGCAGCGTTGGACAGGGTAATAATTCACCC. Combining the CDR3 with reference TRBV29-1 and TRBJ1-6 gives the whole variable domain SAVISQKPSRDICQRGTSLTIQCQVDSQVTMMFWYRQQPGQSLTLIATANQGSEATYESGFVIDKFPISRPNLTFSTLTVSNMSPEDSSIYLCSVGQGNNSPLHFGNGTRLTVT.

This clone registers medium-sized (0.01 to 0.1%) by frequency. The CDR3 loop reads CASSQGAFRDIQYF. The covered CDR3 bases are TGTGCCAGCAGCCAAGGGGCTTTTAGGGACATT. V gene TRBV14 combines with J gene TRBJ2-4, with D hard to call. The DNA ends 3 residues before the CDR3 does, and the rest of the CDR3 is filled in from the germline J gene. Germline assignment: CDR1 SGHDN and CDR2 FVKESK. Trimming pared 1 base from V and 8 bases from J, leaving 12 bases between. This CDR3 comprises 14 residues.

Turning to this clone: The DNA ends 3 residues before the CDR3 does, and the rest of the CDR3 is filled in from the germline J gene. The chain employs TRBV30 and TRBJ1-3; no definite D call. The CDR3 sequence is 13 residues long. Germline V gene lookup returns CDR1 GTSNPN and CDR2 SVGIG (reference sequence). Partial CDR3 DNA: TGTGCCTGGAGTGTCATCCGAGAGGGTGCC. It translates to CAWSVIREGA. The entire CDR3 protein reads CAWSVIREGAIYF. Variable domain in full (rest from reference TRBV30 and TRBJ1-3): SQTIHQWPATLVQPVGSPLSLECTVEGTSNPNLYWYRQAAGRGLQLLFYSVGIGQISSEVPQNLSASRPQDRQFILSSKKLLLSDSGFYLCAWSVIREGAIYFGEGSWLTVV.

Concerning this clone: An end of the junction does not agree with germline; a read error may underlie this. Coverage ceases 3 residues before the CDR3 finishes, and the germline J gene fills in the end. The genes are TRBV7-8 and TRBJ1-5; 12 bases fit TRBD1. Germline loops: CDR1 SGHVS, CDR2 FQNEAQ. The CDR3 length is 16 residues. CDR3 bases read: TGTGTCAGCAGCCCCGGGACAGGGGGCTGGAATCAGCCC. Its translation is CVSSPGTGGWNQP. The CDR3 in its entirety is CVSSPGTGGWNQPQHF.

About this clone itself: The DNA ends 3 residues before the CDR3 does, and the rest of the CDR3 is filled in from the germline J gene. The chain is built from TRBV19 and TRBJ2-2, with 7 bases that match TRBD1. The CDR3 has 16 residues. From germline, CDR1 is LNHDA and CDR2 SQIVND (reference sequence). J was trimmed by 0 bases and V by 6 bases; bases with no gene match: 7. The CDR3 sequence is CASRRAGTANTGELFF. The part of the CDR3 DNA that was read is TGTGCCAGTAGACGAGCTGGGACAGCGAACACCGGGGAG.

To note about this clone: The CDR3 goes on 3 residues after the read ends, and that part is filled in from the germline J gene. This chain links TRBV20-1 with TRBJ2-3; 9 nucleotides align to TRBD1. Per germline, CDR1 DFQATT and CDR2 SNEGSKA (reference sequence). J lost 1 base, V lost 2 bases, and 10 bases had no gene match. The CDR3 is 17 residues long. Partial CDR3 DNA: TGCAGTGCTAGACCGCGGACAGGGGAGGTTGGCACAGATACG. Translation: CSARPRTGEVGTDT. The CDR3 in full is CSARPRTGEVGTDTQYF.

A remark on this clone: The CDR3 end lies 3 residues beyond the end of the read and is filled in from the germline J gene. The rearrangement links TRBV6-2 or TRBV6-3 to TRBJ2-7, with 7 positions matching TRBD1. This CDR3 has 14 amino acids. V trimming: 6 bases; J trimming: 2 bases; junction bases outside the gene matches: 7. The germline gives CDR1 MNHEY, CDR2 SVGEGT. The covered CDR3 bases are TGTGCCAGCAGGCCATTGGACAGGACCTACGAG. Its translation: CASRPLDRTYE. From start to end, the CDR3 is CASRPLDRTYEQYF.

A note on this clone: The CDR3 extends 3 residues past the end of the read, so its final part is completed from the germline J gene. The rearrangement joins TRBV9 to TRBJ2-5; D possibly uses TRBD1 or TRBD2 (6 bases each). CDR1 is SGDLS, CDR2 YYNGEE, per germline. The CDR3 totals 16 residues. Trimming left V 4 bases short and J 5 bases short, with 21 bases between. The CDR3 loop reads CASSPRVQGGRETQYF. The CDR3 bases that were read are TGTGCCAGCAGCCCCCGGGTACAGGGAGGAAGGGAGACC.

Details on this clone: The missing CDR3 end, 3 residues past where the read stops, is filled in from the germline J gene. The J gene is TRBJ1-1, the V gene TRBV29-1, with a tentative D call TRBD1 (5 bases). CDR3 size: 13 residues. The germline CDR1 and CDR2 sequences are SQVTM and ANQGSEA. The CDR3 DNA, read in part, is TGCAGCGCCGACAGCGGGTACACAGATACG. This sequence encodes CSADSGYTDT. In full, the CDR3 is CSADSGYTDTAFF.

Remarks on this clone: Coverage ceases 3 residues before the CDR3 finishes, and the germline J gene fills in the end. The chain combines TRBV12-3 or TRBV12-4 with TRBJ2-1; 8 bases are a match to TRBD2. V shed 3 bases and J 0 bases; nucleotides not matched to a gene: 13. The CDR3 runs to 19 residues. The covered CDR3 bases are TGTGCCAGCAGTTTTGTTACTAGCGGAGAATACCCCTCCTACAATGAG. The encoded protein is CASSFVTSGEYPSYNE. The entire CDR3 protein is CASSFVTSGEYPSYNEQFF.

As for this clone: The observed sequence ends 3 residues before the CDR3 terminus, with the missing tail filled in from the germline J gene. This chain joins TRBV5-1 and TRBJ2-7; TRBD1 might be the D (6 bases). This CDR3 comprises 14 residues. The germline CDR1 and CDR2 sequences are SGHRS and YFSETQ. V was cut by 5 bases and J by 0 bases, with 12 bases left in between. The DNA read from the CDR3 is TGCGCCAGCAGTGGGCAGGGGCGCTCCTACGAG. It is translated as CASSGQGRSYE. Given in full, the CDR3 is CASSGQGRSYEQYF.

Comments on this clone: The sequence runs out 3 residues before the end of the CDR3; the remainder is reconstructed from the germline J gene. The chain has TRBV27 and TRBJ2-1; possible D gene TRBD2, 6 bases. This CDR3 is 16 amino acids long. V dropped 0 bases and J dropped 0 bases, with 9 bases sitting between them. Per germline, CDR1 MNHEY and CDR2 SMNVEV (reference sequence). The CDR3 reads CASSLSATSSYNEQFF. The sequenced CDR3 bases are TGTGCCAGCAGTTTATCGGCGACTAGCTCCTACAATGAG.

In the case of this clone: The CDR3 end is not reached by the read, which stops 3 residues before it; the germline J gene fills it in. The rearrangement uses TRBV29-1 and TRBJ2-7; 9 bases line up with TRBD2. After removal of 7 bases from V and 4 bases from J, the junction contained 5 bases not matched to a gene. The CDR3 totals 12 residues. Germline-derived CDR1 and CDR2 are SQVTM and ANQGSEA. The CDR3 bases that were read are TGCAGCGCTGCGGGGGGGCCATACGAG. Its protein is CSAAGGPYE. The whole CDR3 region reads CSAAGGPYEQYF.

Notes on this clone: The read terminates 3 residues ahead of where the CDR3 ends, so the germline J gene completes it. This chain joins TRBV11-3 and TRBJ1-2; 7 positions match TRBD1. This CDR3 has 15 amino acids. J was trimmed by 3 bases and V by 3 bases; bases with no gene match: 7. Germline values: CDR1 SGHNT, CDR2 YENEEA. CDR3 DNA, as far as it was read: TGTGCCAGCAGCTTCGATACTACAGGGGACTATGGC. Encoded protein: CASSFDTTGDYG. In full, the CDR3 reads CASSFDTTGDYGYTF.

This clone is labeled medium-sized based on frequency. The observed sequence ends 3 residues before the CDR3 terminus, with the missing tail filled in from the germline J gene. The chain links TRBV20-1 to TRBJ1-1; the D gene is possibly TRBD1 (5 bases). The ends were cut back, 6 bases at V and 1 base at J, with 15 bases in the middle. The CDR3 spans 14 residues. Per germline, CDR1 DFQATT and CDR2 SNEGSKA (reference sequence). The CDR3 region is CSATRGGRNTEAFF. The DNA read from the CDR3 is TGCAGTGCCACAAGGGGCGGAAGGAACACTGAA.

The sequenced CDR3 bases are TGTGCCACTCAGGCCTCCTACGAG. Its protein is CATQASYE. The whole CDR3 region reads CATQASYEQYF. This chain links TRBV19 with TRBJ2-7; D call uncertain. The read terminates 3 residues ahead of where the CDR3 ends, so the germline J gene completes it. V lost 10 bases, J lost 0 bases, and 7 bases lay in between. CDR1 LNHDA and CDR2 SQIVND come from the germline V gene (reference sequence). CDR3 length equals 11 residues.